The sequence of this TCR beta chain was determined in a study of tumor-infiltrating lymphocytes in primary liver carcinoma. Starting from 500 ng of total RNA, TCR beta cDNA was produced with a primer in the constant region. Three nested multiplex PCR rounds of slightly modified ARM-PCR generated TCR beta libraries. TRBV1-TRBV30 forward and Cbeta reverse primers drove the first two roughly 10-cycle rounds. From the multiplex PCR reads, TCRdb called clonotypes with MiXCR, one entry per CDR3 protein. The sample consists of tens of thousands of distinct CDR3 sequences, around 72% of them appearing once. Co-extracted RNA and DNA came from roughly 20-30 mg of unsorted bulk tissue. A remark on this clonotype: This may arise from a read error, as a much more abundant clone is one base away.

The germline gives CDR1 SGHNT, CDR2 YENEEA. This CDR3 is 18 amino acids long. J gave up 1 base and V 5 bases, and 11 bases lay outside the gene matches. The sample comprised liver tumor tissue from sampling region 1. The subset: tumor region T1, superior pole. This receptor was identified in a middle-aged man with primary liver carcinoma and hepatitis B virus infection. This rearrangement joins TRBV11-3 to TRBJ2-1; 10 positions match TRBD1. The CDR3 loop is CASSGCGAGQGSYNEQFF. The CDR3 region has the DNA TGTGCCAGCAGCGGATGTGGGGCGGGACAGGGGTCCTACAATGAGCAGTTCTTC.